This T cell receptor beta chain appears in the sequencing data of a study of molecular identifiers for immune sequencing clone quantification. The CDR3 totals 13 residues. TCRdb re-called the PCR reads with MiXCR, one entry per CDR3 protein. The sample includes about 10,000 distinct CDR3 sequences, approximately 19% of them seen just once. Concerning this clonotype itself: Its ends do not fully match the called genes, so a read error is possible.

The chain is built from TRBV5-3 and TRBJ1-1; D might be TRBD1 (5 bases). TRBV5-3 is flagged as an ORF with uncertain function. This TCR was recovered from a human donor in good health. Some libraries in this study had Jurkat cell RNA spiked in. Material: naive CD8+ T cells from blood, with Jurkat cell RNA spiked in. The subset was: FACS-sorted CD8+CD4-CCR7+CD45RA+ naive T cells. The CDR3: CASSSQGGTEAFF. CDR3 in DNA: TGTGCCAGCAGCTCCCAGGGAGGCACTGAAGCTTTCTTT.